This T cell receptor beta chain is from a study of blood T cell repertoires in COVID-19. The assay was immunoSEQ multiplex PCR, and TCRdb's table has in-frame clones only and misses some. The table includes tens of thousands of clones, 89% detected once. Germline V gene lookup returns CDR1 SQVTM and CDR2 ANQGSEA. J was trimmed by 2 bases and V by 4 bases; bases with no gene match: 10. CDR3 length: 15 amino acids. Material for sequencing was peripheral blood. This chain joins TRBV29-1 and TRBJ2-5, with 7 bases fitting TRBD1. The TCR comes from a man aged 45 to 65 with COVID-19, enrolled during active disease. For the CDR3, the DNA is TGCAGCGTTGGCATCGGGACAGACACGCAAGAGACCCAGTACTTC. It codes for CSVGIGTDTQETQYF.